This TCR beta chain was sequenced for a study of shared clonotypes between healthy human individuals. Study observations and caveats: Blood was the sole source, and tissue repertoires probably differ. Rarefaction gave evidence that sorted-subset sequencing remained incomplete despite large depth. With few donors, the genetic and exposure-history diversity represented was limited.

Per sorted-subset replicate PCR, input was around 200 ng DNA, representing around 30,000 T cell genomes. Only in-frame clones appear in the TCRdb table, and some are missing; sequencing was by immunoSEQ multiplex PCR. Of some 2.1 million clones in the sample, roughly 95% were seen once. A remark on this clone: Its cognate antigen is unknown.

This CDR3 region has 15 residues. Trimming removed 3 bases from V and 6 bases from J, with 15 bases in between. CDR1 and CDR2 (germline): LNHDA, SQIVND (reference sequence). This TCR came from a man aged 18 to 35 in good health. Sequenced material: naive CD4+ T cells sorted from blood. Indicated subset: CD45RA+ positively selected. J is TRBJ2-1 and V is TRBV19; D is possibly TRBD1 (6 bases). The CDR3 DNA reads as TGTGCCAGTAGTATGGCCGGGACAAGAATCAATGAGCAGTTCTTC. Translation gives CASSMAGTRINEQFF. Using reference TRBV19 and TRBJ2-1 for the parts outside the CDR3, the full variable domain is DGGITQSPKYLFRKEGQNVTLSCEQNLNHDAMYWYRQDPGQGLRLIYYSQIVNDFQKGDIAEGYSVSREKKESFPLTVTSAQKNPTAFYLCASSMAGTRINEQFFGPGTRLTVL.